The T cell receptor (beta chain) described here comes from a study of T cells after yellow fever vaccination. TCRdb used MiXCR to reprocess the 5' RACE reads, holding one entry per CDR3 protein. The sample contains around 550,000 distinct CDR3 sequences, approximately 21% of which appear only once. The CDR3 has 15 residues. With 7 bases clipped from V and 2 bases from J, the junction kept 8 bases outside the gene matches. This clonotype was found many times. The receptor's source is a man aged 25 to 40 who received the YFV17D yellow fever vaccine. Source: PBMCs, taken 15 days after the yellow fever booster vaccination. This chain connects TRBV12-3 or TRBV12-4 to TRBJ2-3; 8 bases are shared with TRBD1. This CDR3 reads CASNPGTGDTDTQYF. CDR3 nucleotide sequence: TGTGCCAGCAACCCTGGGACAGGAGACACAGATACGCAGTATTTT.